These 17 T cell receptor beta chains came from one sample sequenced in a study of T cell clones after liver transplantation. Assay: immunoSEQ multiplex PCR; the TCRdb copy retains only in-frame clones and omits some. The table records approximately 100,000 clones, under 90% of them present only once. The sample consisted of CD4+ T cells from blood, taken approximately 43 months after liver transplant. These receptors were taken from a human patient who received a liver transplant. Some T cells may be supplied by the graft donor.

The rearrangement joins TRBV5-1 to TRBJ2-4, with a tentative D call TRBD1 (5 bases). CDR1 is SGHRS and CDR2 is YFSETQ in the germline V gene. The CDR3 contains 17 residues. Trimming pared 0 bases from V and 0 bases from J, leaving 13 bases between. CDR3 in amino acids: CASSLAGAILAKNIQYF. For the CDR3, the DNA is TGCGCCAGCAGCTTGGCTGGGGCCATCCTAGCCAAAAACATTCAGTACTTC.

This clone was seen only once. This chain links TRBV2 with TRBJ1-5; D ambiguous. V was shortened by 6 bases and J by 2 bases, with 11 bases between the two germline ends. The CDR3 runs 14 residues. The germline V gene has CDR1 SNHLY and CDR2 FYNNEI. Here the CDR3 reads CASRDMTGNQPQHF. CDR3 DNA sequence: TGTGCCAGCAGAGATATGACGGGCAATCAGCCCCAGCATTTT.

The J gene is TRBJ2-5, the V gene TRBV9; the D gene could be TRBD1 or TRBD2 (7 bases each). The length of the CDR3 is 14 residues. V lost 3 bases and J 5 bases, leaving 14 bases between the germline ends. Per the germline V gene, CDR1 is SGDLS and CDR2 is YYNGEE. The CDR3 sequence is CASSATQGGETQYF. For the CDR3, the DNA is TGTGCCAGCAGCGCTACCCAGGGGGGGGAGACCCAGTACTTC.

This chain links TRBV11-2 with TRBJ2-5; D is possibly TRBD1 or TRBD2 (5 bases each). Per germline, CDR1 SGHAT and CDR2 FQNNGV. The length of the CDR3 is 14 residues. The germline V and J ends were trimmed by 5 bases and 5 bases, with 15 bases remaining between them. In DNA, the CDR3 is TGTGCCAGCAGCGGGGACCCGCCCCTGGAGACCCAGTACTTC. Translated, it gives CASSGDPPLETQYF. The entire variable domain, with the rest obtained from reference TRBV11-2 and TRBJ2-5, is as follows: EAGVAQSPRYKIIEKRQSVAFWCNPISGHATLYWYQQILGQGPKLLIQFQNNGVVDDSQLPKDRFSAERLKGVDSTLKIQPAKLEDSAVYLCASSGDPPLETQYFGPGTRLLVL.

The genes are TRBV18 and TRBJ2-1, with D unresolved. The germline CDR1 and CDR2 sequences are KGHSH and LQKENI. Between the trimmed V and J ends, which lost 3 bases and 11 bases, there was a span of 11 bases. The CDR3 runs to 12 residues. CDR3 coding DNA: TGTGCCAGCTCACCTGGGGAACCCCAGCAGTTCTTC. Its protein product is CASSPGEPQQFF.

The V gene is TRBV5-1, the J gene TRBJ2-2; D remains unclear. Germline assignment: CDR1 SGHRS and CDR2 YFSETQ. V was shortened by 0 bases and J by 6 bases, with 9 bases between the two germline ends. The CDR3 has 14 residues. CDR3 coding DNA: TGCGCCAGCAGCTTGGTATCCGGGCCCGGGGAGCTGTTTTTT. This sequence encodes CASSLVSGPGELFF.

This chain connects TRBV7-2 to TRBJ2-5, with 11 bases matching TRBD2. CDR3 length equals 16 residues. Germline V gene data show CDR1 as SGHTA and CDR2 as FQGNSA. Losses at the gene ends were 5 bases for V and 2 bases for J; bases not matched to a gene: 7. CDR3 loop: CASSRLTSGGQETQYF. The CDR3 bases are TGTGCCAGCAGCAGACTTACTAGCGGGGGTCAAGAGACCCAGTACTTC.

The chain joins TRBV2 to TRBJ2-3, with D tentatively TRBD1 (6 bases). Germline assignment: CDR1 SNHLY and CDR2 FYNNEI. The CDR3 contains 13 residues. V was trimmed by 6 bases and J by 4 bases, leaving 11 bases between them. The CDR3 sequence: CASSRRGPDTQYF. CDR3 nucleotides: TGTGCCAGCAGCCGCAGGGGTCCAGATACGCAGTATTTT.

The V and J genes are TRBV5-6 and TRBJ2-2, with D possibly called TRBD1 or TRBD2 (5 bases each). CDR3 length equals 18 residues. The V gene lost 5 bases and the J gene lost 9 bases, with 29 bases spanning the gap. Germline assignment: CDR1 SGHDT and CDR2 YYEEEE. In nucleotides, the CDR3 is TGTGCCAGCAGAAGTGGGGGTTATGACTCGTTAGGGACCCGGGAGCTGTTTTTT. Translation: CASRSGGYDSLGTRELFF.

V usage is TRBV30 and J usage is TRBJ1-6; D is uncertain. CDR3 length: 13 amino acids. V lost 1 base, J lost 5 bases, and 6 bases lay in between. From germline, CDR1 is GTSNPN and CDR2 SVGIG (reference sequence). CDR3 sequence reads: CAWSDTNNSPLHF. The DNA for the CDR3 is TGTGCCTGGAGTGACACTAATAATTCACCCCTCCACTTT. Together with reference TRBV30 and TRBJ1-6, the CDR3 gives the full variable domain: SQTIHQWPATLVQPVGSPLSLECTVEGTSNPNLYWYRQAAGRGLQLLFYSVGIGQISSEVPQNLSASRPQDRQFILSSKKLLLSDSGFYLCAWSDTNNSPLHFGNGTRLTVT.

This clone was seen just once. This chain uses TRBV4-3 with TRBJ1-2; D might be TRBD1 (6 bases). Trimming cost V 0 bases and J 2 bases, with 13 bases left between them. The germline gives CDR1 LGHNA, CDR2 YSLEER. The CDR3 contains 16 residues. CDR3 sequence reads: CASSQDLGGKNYGYTF. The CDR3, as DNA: TGCGCCAGCAGCCAAGATCTAGGGGGTAAAAACTATGGCTACACCTTC.

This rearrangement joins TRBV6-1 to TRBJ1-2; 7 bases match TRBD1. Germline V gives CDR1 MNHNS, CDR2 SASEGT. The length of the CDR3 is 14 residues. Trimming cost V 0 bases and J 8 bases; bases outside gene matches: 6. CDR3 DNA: TGTGCCAGCAGTGAAGCGCAGGAAGGGGGCGGCTACACCTTC. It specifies CASSEAQEGGGYTF.

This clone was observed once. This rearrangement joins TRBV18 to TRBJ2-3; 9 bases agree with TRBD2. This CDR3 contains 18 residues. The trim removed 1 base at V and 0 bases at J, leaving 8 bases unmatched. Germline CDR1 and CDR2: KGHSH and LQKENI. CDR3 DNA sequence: TGTGCCAGCTCACCACTTCCTAGCGGGACGACTAGCACAGATACGCAGTATTTT. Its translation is CASSPLPSGTTSTDTQYF.

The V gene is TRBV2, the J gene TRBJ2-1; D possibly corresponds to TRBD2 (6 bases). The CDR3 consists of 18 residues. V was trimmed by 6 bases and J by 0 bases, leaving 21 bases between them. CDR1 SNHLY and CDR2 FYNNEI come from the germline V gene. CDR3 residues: CASSSVQLRGYSYNEQFF. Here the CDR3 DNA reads TGTGCCAGCAGCTCAGTACAATTGCGGGGTTACTCCTACAATGAGCAGTTCTTC.

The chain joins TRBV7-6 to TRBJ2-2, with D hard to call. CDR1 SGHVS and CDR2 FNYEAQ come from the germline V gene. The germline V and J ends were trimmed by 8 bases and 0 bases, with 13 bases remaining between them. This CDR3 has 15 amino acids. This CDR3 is CASSAQAANTGELFF. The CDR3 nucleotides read TGTGCCAGCTCGGCCCAGGCCGCGAACACCGGGGAGCTGTTTTTT. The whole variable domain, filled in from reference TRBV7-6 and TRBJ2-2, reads GAGVSQSPRYKVTKRGQDVALRCDPISGHVSLYWYRQALGQGPEFLTYFNYEAQQDKSGLPNDRFSAERPEGSISTLTIQRTEQRDSAMYRCASSAQAANTGELFFGEGSRLTVL.

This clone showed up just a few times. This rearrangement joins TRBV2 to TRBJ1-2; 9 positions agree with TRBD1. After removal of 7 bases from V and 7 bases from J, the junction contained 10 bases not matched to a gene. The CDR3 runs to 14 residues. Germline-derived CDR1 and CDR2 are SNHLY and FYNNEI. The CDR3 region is CASKSTGGFGGYTF. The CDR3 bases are TGTGCCAGCAAATCAACAGGGGGCTTCGGTGGCTACACCTTC.

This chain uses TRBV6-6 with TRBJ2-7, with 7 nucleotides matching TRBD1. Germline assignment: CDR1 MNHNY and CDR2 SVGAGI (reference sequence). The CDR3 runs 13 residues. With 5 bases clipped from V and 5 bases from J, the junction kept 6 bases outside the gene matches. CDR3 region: CASSPDRVHEQYF. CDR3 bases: TGTGCCAGCAGTCCCGACAGGGTTCACGAGCAGTACTTC.